The 8 T cell receptor beta chains presented below share a single source sample, sequenced in a study of T cells in Graves' hyperthyroidism and ophthalmopathy. Amplified TCR beta CDR3 regions derived from RNA transcripts. With the HTBI primer set, the TCR CDR3 went through a first round of RT-PCR. TCRdb re-called the multiplex PCR reads through MiXCR, storing one row per CDR3 protein. This sample has about 420,000 distinct CDR3 sequences, with 12% to 15% found just once. The sample was blood. These TCRs come from a young woman with Graves' hyperthyroidism.

The table lists this clonotype with many counts. V usage is TRBV30 and J usage is TRBJ2-3, with TRBD2 matching over 7 bases. Germline V gene lookup returns CDR1 GTSNPN and CDR2 SVGIG (reference sequence). The CDR3 sequence is 15 residues long. Trimming removed 0 bases from V and 5 bases from J; junction bases left unmatched: 8. The CDR3 bases are TGTGCCTGGAGTGTAGGTGGGAGGGCCGTAGATACGCAGTATTTT. Its protein is CAWSVGGRAVDTQYF.

This clonotype occurred once. The chain uses TRBV11-2 and TRBJ2-1; possibly TRBD2 for D (5 bases). Per the germline V gene, CDR1 is SGHAT and CDR2 is FQNNGV. CDR3 length: 15 amino acids. Trimming stripped 5 bases from V and 0 bases from J, with 11 bases between. The CDR3: CASSVTGNSYNEQFF. In DNA form, the CDR3 reads TGTGCCAGCAGCGTAACCGGGAACTCCTACAATGAGCAGTTCTTC.

The table lists this clonotype with a few counts. The CDR3 spells CSARTPNTGELFF. For the CDR3, the DNA is TGCAGTGCTCGGACTCCCAACACCGGGGAGCTGTTTTTT. The chain carries TRBV20-1 and TRBJ2-2, with D tentatively TRBD2 (5 bases). CDR3 length equals 13 residues. The germline V and J ends were trimmed by 5 bases and 2 bases, with 9 bases remaining between them. The germline V gene encodes CDR1 DFQATT and CDR2 SNEGSKA (reference sequence).

CDR3 DNA: TGCGCCAGCAGCCAAGGATTCTTGGGTGGCACGATGGCCTACGAGCAGTACTTC. This gives the protein CASSQGFLGGTMAYEQYF. The chain couples TRBV4-1 to TRBJ2-7, with no clear D. CDR1 and CDR2 (germline): MGHRA, YSYEKL. The CDR3 is made up of 18 amino acids. V lost 1 base and J lost 2, with 21 bases in between.

This clonotype was recorded many times. V and J are TRBV18 and TRBJ2-2, with D perhaps matching TRBD2 (6 bases). Deletions cut 3 bases from V and 2 bases from J, with 13 bases between. There are 16 residues in the CDR3. Germline CDR1 and CDR2: KGHSH and LQKENI. The CDR3 coding sequence is TGTGCCAGCTCACCTATATTAGCGGAAAACACCGGGGAGCTGTTTTTT. The encoded protein is CASSPILAENTGELFF.

The rearrangement uses TRBV12-5 and TRBJ2-2, with TRBD1 identical over 7 bases. V lost 5 bases and J lost 5; bases outside the gene matches: 8. Germline V gene sequence: CDR1 LGHNT, CDR2 FRNRAP. The CDR3 sequence is 15 residues long. The CDR3 DNA reads as TGTGCTAGTGGTGCCCGACAGGGAGTGACCGGGGAGCTGTTTTTT. Protein sequence: CASGARQGVTGELFF.

This clonotype has ten or more counts. The chain combines TRBV7-8 with TRBJ1-2; D is unclear. V was pared by 1 base and J by 8 bases, with 11 bases between. Per germline, CDR1 SGHVS and CDR2 FQNEAQ. The CDR3 sequence is 13 residues long. CDR3 sequence: CASSLELAGGYTF. As DNA, the CDR3 is TGTGCCAGCAGCTTAGAACTGGCGGGGGGCTACACCTTC. Variable domain in full (rest from reference TRBV7-8 and TRBJ1-2): GAGVSQSPRYKVAKRGQDVALRCDPISGHVSLFWYQQALGQGPEFLTYFQNEAQLDKSGLPSDRFFAERPEGSVSTLKIQRTQQEDSAVYLCASSLELAGGYTFGSGTRLTVV.

This clonotype was recorded at least ten times. This sequence joins TRBV5-1 and TRBJ2-3; D gene ambiguous. This CDR3 comprises 15 residues. The V gene's germline CDR1 is SGHRS and CDR2 YFSETQ. V was cut by 2 bases and J by 4 bases, with 14 bases left in between. CDR3 nucleotide sequence: TGCGCCAGCAGCTTCGTTGGGCGAGTTCCAGATACGCAGTATTTT. This sequence encodes CASSFVGRVPDTQYF.